The 30 T cell receptor beta chains reported below all come from one sample, sequenced in a study of blood T cell repertoires in COVID-19. The method was immunoSEQ multiplex PCR; TCRdb's version includes in-frame clones alone and lacks a portion of them. The table records hundreds of thousands of clones, approximately 89% of them present only once. The sequenced material came from peripheral blood. The receptors were sampled from a woman aged 70-85 years with COVID-19, enrolled during active disease.

The chain links TRBV4-2 to TRBJ2-1; perhaps TRBD1 as D (6 bases). The CDR3 extends over 15 amino acids. V shed 0 bases and J shed 6 bases, with 12 bases lying between them. The germline gives CDR1 LGHNA, CDR2 YNFKEQ. CDR3 loop: CASSQEYLRGNEQFF. CDR3 nucleotides: TGTGCCAGCAGCCAAGAATACCTCAGGGGCAATGAGCAGTTCTTC.

The chain is built from TRBV4-2 and TRBJ1-2; 9 positions agree with TRBD1. The CDR3 is 15 amino acids. In germline, CDR1 is LGHNA, CDR2 YNFKEQ. V gave up 5 bases and J gave up 0 bases; unmatched junction bases: 4. The CDR3 spells CASSSRQGANYGYTF. CDR3 bases: TGTGCCAGCAGCTCCCGACAGGGGGCTAACTATGGCTACACCTTC.

This rearrangement joins TRBV24-1 to TRBJ2-5; no reliable D call. This CDR3 contains 12 residues. Trimming stripped 5 bases from V and 1 base from J, with 4 bases between. Germline V lookup: CDR1 KGHDR, CDR2 SFDVKD. CDR3 DNA sequence: TGTGCCACCAGTGGGCTCCAAGAGACCCAGTACTTC. This codes for CATSGLQETQYF.

The V and J genes are TRBV5-1 and TRBJ2-5; D is unclear. V lost 6 bases, J lost 4 bases, and 16 bases lay in between. Germline CDR1 SGHRS, CDR2 YFSETQ. The CDR3 spans 14 residues. The DNA for the CDR3 is TGCGCCAGCAAACTGACGAATCGGGTAGAGACCCAGTACTTC. This encodes CASKLTNRVETQYF.

The chain recombines TRBV6-5 with TRBJ2-7; TRBD2 agrees at 7 bases. Losses at the gene ends were 9 bases for V and 5 bases for J; bases not matched to a gene: 4. The CDR3 consists of 11 residues. The germline CDR1 and CDR2 sequences are MNHEY and SVGAGI. As DNA, the CDR3 is TGTGCCAGTGGGAGGGACCACGAGCAGTACTTC. Amino acid sequence: CASGRDHEQYF.

This clone was detected a few times. V usage is TRBV24-1 and J usage is TRBJ1-1; TRBD1 is a possible D gene (6 bases). Per germline, CDR1 KGHDR and CDR2 SFDVKD. The germline V and J ends were trimmed by 7 bases and 4 bases, with 15 bases remaining between them. This CDR3 comprises 14 residues. The CDR3 loop is CATSPSTGRTEAFF. In nucleotides, the CDR3 is TGTGCCACCAGCCCCTCGACAGGACGCACTGAAGCTTTCTTT.

This sequence joins TRBV9 and TRBJ2-7; 10 nucleotides match TRBD2. Trimming took 4 bases from V and 4 from J; bases not matched to a gene: 2. CDR3 length: 13 residues. Germline V lookup: CDR1 SGDLS, CDR2 YYNGEE. For the CDR3, the DNA is TGTGCCAGCAGCCGAGCGGGAGGGTACGAGCAGTACTTC. Translated: CASSRAGGYEQYF.

This rearrangement joins TRBV28 to TRBJ1-1; no firm D call. This CDR3 has 15 amino acids. V shed 3 bases and J shed 0 bases, with 11 bases lying between them. Germline V gene data show CDR1 as MDHEN and CDR2 as SYDVKM. The CDR3 loop reads CASSLRSPVNTEAFF. The DNA of the CDR3 is TGTGCCAGCAGTTTGCGGTCGCCGGTGAACACTGAAGCTTTCTTT.

The rearrangement links TRBV7-9 to TRBJ2-1, with TRBD2 matching 8 bases. In germline, CDR1 is SEHNR, CDR2 FQNEAQ (reference sequence). This CDR3 contains 16 residues. V lost 2 bases to trimming and J lost 1 base; unmatched junction nucleotides: 4. This chain's CDR3 is CASSLTAGVSYNEQFF. CDR3 nucleotides: TGTGCCAGCAGCTTAACAGCGGGAGTTTCCTACAATGAGCAGTTCTTC. Full variable domain (outside the CDR3, taken from reference TRBV7-9 and TRBJ2-1): DTGVSQNPRHKITKRGQNVTFRCDPISEHNRLYWYRQTLGQGPEFLTYFQNEAQLEKSRLLSDRFSAERPKGSFSTLEIQRTEQGDSAMYLCASSLTAGVSYNEQFFGPGTRLTVL.

This chain links TRBV7-2 with TRBJ2-5, with D tentatively TRBD2 (6 bases). Germline CDR1 SGHTA, CDR2 FQGNSA. The CDR3 has 14 residues. Trimming took 2 bases from V and 5 from J, leaving 12 bases between them. The CDR3 reads CASSLLATQETQYF. DNA of the CDR3: TGTGCCAGCAGCTTACTAGCGACCCAGGAGACCCAGTACTTC.

The chain links TRBV5-1 to TRBJ1-4; D is uncertain. Trimming took 1 base from V and 8 from J, leaving 12 bases between them. Germline lookup yields CDR1 SGHRS and CDR2 YFSETQ. The CDR3 length is 14 residues. CDR3 in amino acids: CASSLSGKGEKLFF. DNA of the CDR3: TGCGCCAGCAGCTTGTCGGGGAAAGGAGAAAAACTGTTTTTT.

The chain links TRBV27 to TRBJ1-6, with 8 bases fitting TRBD1. J gave up 9 bases and V 1 base, and 5 bases lay outside the gene matches. Looked up from germline, CDR1 is MNHEY and CDR2 is SMNVEV (reference sequence). This CDR3 comprises 15 residues. DNA for the CDR3: TGTGCCAGCAGTTTATATCGCAGGGGGCTTTCACCCCTCCACTTT. This sequence encodes CASSLYRRGLSPLHF.

This chain connects TRBV30 to TRBJ1-4; 7 bases match TRBD1. The CDR3 contains 15 residues. The germline CDR1 and CDR2 sequences are GTSNPN and SVGIG (reference sequence). Trimming removed 3 bases from V and 0 bases from J; junction bases left unmatched: 4. The CDR3 sequence: CAWRPGTATNEKLFF. CDR3 nucleotide sequence: TGTGCCTGGAGACCCGGGACAGCAACTAATGAAAAACTGTTTTTT. Combining the CDR3 with reference TRBV30 and TRBJ1-4 gives the whole variable domain SQTIHQWPATLVQPVGSPLSLECTVEGTSNPNLYWYRQAAGRGLQLLFYSVGIGQISSEVPQNLSASRPQDRQFILSSKKLLLSDSGFYLCAWRPGTATNEKLFFGSGTQLSVL.

The genes are TRBV28 and TRBJ2-1, with 16 positions matching TRBD2. The V gene end was trimmed by 2 bases and the J gene end by 4 bases; junction bases not matched to a gene: 8. The CDR3 consists of 19 residues. Germline loops: CDR1 MDHEN, CDR2 SYDVKM. The CDR3 DNA follows: TGTGCCAGCAGTTTAAGGGGACTAGCGGGAGGGCCGCTTTACAATGAGCAGTTCTTC. Its translation: CASSLRGLAGGPLYNEQFF.

This chain connects TRBV7-8 to TRBJ1-2; D is possibly TRBD1 (6 bases). V dropped 5 bases and J dropped 2 bases, with 15 bases sitting between them. Germline V lookup: CDR1 SGHVS, CDR2 FQNEAQ. The CDR3 is 15 amino acids. In DNA, the CDR3 is TGTGCCAGCAGCCCACGGACAGCCACAAACTATGGCTACACCTTC. Its protein is CASSPRTATNYGYTF. The variable domain in full, completed from reference TRBV7-8 and TRBJ1-2, reads GAGVSQSPRYKVAKRGQDVALRCDPISGHVSLFWYQQALGQGPEFLTYFQNEAQLDKSGLPSDRFFAERPEGSVSTLKIQRTQQEDSAVYLCASSPRTATNYGYTFGSGTRLTVV.

This clone has a single count. The genes are TRBV11-2 and TRBJ2-3; TRBD2 agrees at 14 bases. The V and J ends lost 5 bases and 6 bases, in that order; junction bases with no gene match: 7. CDR3 length: 16 residues. Looked up from germline, CDR1 is SGHAT and CDR2 is FQNNGV. The CDR3 is CASSPRLAGGRDTQYF. As DNA, the CDR3 is TGTGCCAGCAGCCCCAGACTAGCGGGAGGGCGGGATACGCAGTATTTT.

This clone showed up just once. The J gene is TRBJ2-3, the V gene TRBV11-3, with D possibly TRBD2 on 6 matching bases. The ends were cut back, 3 bases at V and 2 bases at J, with 9 bases in the middle. CDR1 is SGHNT and CDR2 is YENEEA in the germline V gene. CDR3 length: 14 residues. CDR3 region: CASSLGTVTDTQYF. The CDR3 nucleotides are TGTGCCAGCAGCTTGGGGACTGTCACAGATACGCAGTATTTT.

This chain links TRBV4-2 with TRBJ1-4; D is possibly TRBD1 (6 bases). Germline CDR1 and CDR2: LGHNA and YNFKEQ. This CDR3 is built from 14 residues. V was trimmed by 4 bases and J by 6 bases, leaving 12 bases between them. CDR3 nucleotide sequence: TGTGCCAGCAGCCCCGACAGGCTGGATGAAAAACTGTTTTTT. Amino acid sequence: CASSPDRLDEKLFF.

V and J are TRBV6-5 and TRBJ2-1; 10 bases fit TRBD2. Germline CDR1 reads MNHEY; CDR2 reads SVGAGI. The length of the CDR3 is 13 residues. V was clipped by 7 bases and J by 9 bases; unmatched bases: 6. This CDR3 is CASTSGRTAEQFF. CDR3 bases: TGTGCCAGCACTAGCGGGAGAACGGCTGAGCAGTTCTTC.

This sequence joins TRBV24-1 and TRBJ2-7; 7 nucleotides line up with TRBD1. CDR3 length: 14 amino acids. Germline loops: CDR1 KGHDR, CDR2 SFDVKD. The ends lost 7 bases at V and 3 bases at J; junction bases unmatched: 8. CDR3 region: CATRGSGTDYEQYF. CDR3 nucleotides: TGTGCCACCAGGGGGTCCGGGACAGACTACGAGCAGTACTTC.

This sequence joins TRBV6-5 and TRBJ1-4; TRBD1 is a possible D gene (5 bases). Trimming cost V 4 bases and J 8 bases, with 14 bases left between them. The CDR3 is 14 residues long. Germline loops: CDR1 MNHEY, CDR2 SVGAGI. CDR3 amino acids: CASSSPRVGEKLFF. The CDR3, as DNA: TGTGCCAGCAGTTCACCCAGGGTTGGGGAAAAACTGTTTTTT.

This clone has only one observation. This chain joins TRBV30 and TRBJ1-4; D gene unclear. The length of the CDR3 is 15 residues. The V end lost 0 bases, the J end lost 6 bases, and 14 bases lay between the germline ends. CDR1 and CDR2 (germline): GTSNPN, SVGIG (reference sequence). CDR3 sequence: CAWSVSPVSDEKLFF. The DNA of the CDR3 is TGTGCCTGGAGTGTATCTCCTGTCAGTGATGAAAAACTGTTTTTT.

This clone was observed a handful of times. The chain joins TRBV6-5 to TRBJ2-7, with D possibly being TRBD1 (5 bases). From germline, CDR1 is MNHEY and CDR2 SVGAGI. V shed 0 bases and J shed 6 bases, with 12 bases lying between them. This CDR3 is built from 14 residues. The CDR3 coding sequence is TGTGCCAGCAGTTACTCGAGCAGGGTCGCCGAGCAGTACTTC. This sequence encodes CASSYSSRVAEQYF.

The sample holds a few counts of this clone. The V and J genes are TRBV9 and TRBJ1-2, with 9 positions matching TRBD1. Trimming cost V 4 bases and J 5 bases; bases outside gene matches: 3. Germline V gene lookup returns CDR1 SGDLS and CDR2 YYNGEE. CDR3 size: 13 residues. The CDR3 loop is CASSMGQGYGYTF. CDR3 nucleotide sequence: TGTGCCAGCAGCATGGGACAGGGTTATGGCTACACCTTC.

Remarks on this clone: The identical CDR3 is also encoded by other nucleotide sequences in the sample. The V call is TRBV18, the J call TRBJ1-5, with TRBD1 identical over 8 bases. Germline CDR1 and CDR2: KGHSH and LQKENI. This CDR3 is built from 13 residues. V lost 3 bases, J lost 5 bases, and 0 bases stayed unmatched. The DNA for the CDR3 is TGTGCCAGCTCACCGACAGGGGATCAGCCCCAGCATTTT. It yields the protein CASSPTGDQPQHF.

This chain joins TRBV6-5 and TRBJ2-5; 9 positions match TRBD1. The CDR3 sequence is 13 residues long. Germline-derived CDR1 and CDR2 are MNHEY and SVGAGI. Trimming at V came to 0 bases and at J to 13 bases, leaving 6 bases not matched to a gene. The CDR3 is CASSYSETGGWYF. Written as DNA, the CDR3 is TGTGCCAGCAGTTACTCAGAGACAGGGGGTTGGTACTTC.

The rearrangement uses TRBV15 and TRBJ2-7, with 7 bases that match TRBD1. The CDR3 runs to 12 residues. The V and J ends lost 4 bases and 4 bases, in that order; junction bases with no gene match: 1. Germline V gene sequence: CDR1 LNHNV, CDR2 YYDKDF (reference sequence). CDR3 sequence: CATSKQGYEQYF. CDR3 nucleotide sequence: TGTGCCACCAGCAAACAGGGGTACGAGCAGTACTTC.

The rearrangement joins TRBV19 to TRBJ1-1; a weak D match, TRBD1 (5 bases). In germline, CDR1 is LNHDA, CDR2 SQIVND (reference sequence). Trimming shortened V by 3 bases and J by 7 bases, and 15 bases separated the two germline ends. The CDR3 covers 14 residues. CDR3 region: CASSMKGPGGEAFF. The CDR3 DNA reads as TGTGCCAGTAGTATGAAGGGGCCCGGGGGTGAAGCTTTCTTT.

This chain joins TRBV27 and TRBJ2-1; D might be TRBD1 (6 bases). The CDR3 covers 13 residues. Germline assignment: CDR1 MNHEY and CDR2 SMNVEV (reference sequence). The V end lost 2 bases, the J end lost 7 bases, and 9 bases lay between the germline ends. In DNA, the CDR3 is TGTGCCAGCAGTTTACCGAGGGGGAATGAGCAGTTCTTC. Amino acid sequence: CASSLPRGNEQFF.

The rearrangement links TRBV21-1 to TRBJ2-1; TRBD2 is the table's D call and was not checked against the DNA. TRBV21-1 is a listed pseudogene. The CDR3 has 14 amino acids. This CDR3 is CASRGGLLINEQFF. For the CDR3, the DNA is TGTGCCAGCAGGGGGGGACTGCTGATTAATGAGCAGTTCTTC.